This T cell receptor beta chain derives from a study of shared T cell receptors in the human thymus. V was pared by 7 bases and J by 13 bases, with 12 bases between. Per germline, CDR1 ENHRY and CDR2 SYGVKD. This CDR3 region has 10 residues. Method: immunoSEQ multiplex PCR; TCRdb's copy keeps in-frame clones and lacks some. The repertoire holds about 400,000 clones, with roughly 94% as singletons. The sequenced sample was thymocytes. The V and J genes are TRBV10-3 and TRBJ2-3; no firm D call. The sequence came from a human donor. The CDR3 spells CAITYLYEYF. Here the CDR3 DNA reads TGTGCCATCACCTACTTGTACGAGTATTTT.